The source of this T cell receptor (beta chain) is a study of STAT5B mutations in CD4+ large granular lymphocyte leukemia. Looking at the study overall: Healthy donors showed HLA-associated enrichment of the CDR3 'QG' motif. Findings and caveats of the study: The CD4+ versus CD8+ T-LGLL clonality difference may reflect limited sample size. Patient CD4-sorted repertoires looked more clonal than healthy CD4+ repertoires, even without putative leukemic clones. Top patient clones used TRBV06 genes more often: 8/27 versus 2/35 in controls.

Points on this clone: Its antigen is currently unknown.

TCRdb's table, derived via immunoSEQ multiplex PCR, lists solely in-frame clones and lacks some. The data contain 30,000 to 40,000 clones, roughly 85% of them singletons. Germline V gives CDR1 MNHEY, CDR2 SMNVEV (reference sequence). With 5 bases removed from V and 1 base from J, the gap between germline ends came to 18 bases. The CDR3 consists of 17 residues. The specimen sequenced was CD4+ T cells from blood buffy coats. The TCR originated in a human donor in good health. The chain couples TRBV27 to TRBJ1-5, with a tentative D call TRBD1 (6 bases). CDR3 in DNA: TGTGCCAGCAGTCCCCTGGGGACATCGCTCAGCAATCAGCCCCAGCATTTT. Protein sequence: CASSPLGTSLSNQPQHF.